Listed here are 14 T cell receptor beta chains from one sample, sequenced in a study of metastatic and nonmetastatic thyroid tumors (dated by TCRdb to about 2020). Libraries came from PCR. Sequencer: Illumina HiSeq 4000. Clones were called with MiXCR by TCRdb after fastp trimmed the public reads at Q25, and only in-frame beta chains were retained. The sample table lists more than 90,000 clones, roughly 13% of them with a count of one. The ten largest clonotypes hold about 11% of the sample. No treatment had been received by any patient before thyroid surgery. The sequenced material came from blood. The source of these receptors is a female donor with papillary thyroid cancer or a benign thyroid nodule (not recorded which). Some clones in this sample may be carry-over from other donors' samples.

This clone showed up just a few times. A clone one base away is much larger, so this may be a read error. V gene TRBV4-2 combines with J gene TRBJ2-1, with D tentatively TRBD2 (7 bases). This CDR3 is built from 16 residues. V was cut by 1 base and J by 8 bases, with 18 bases left in between. Germline lookup yields CDR1 LGHNA and CDR2 YNFKEQ. In DNA, the CDR3 is TGTGCCAGCAGCCAAGGGACTAGGCCGGGGGCCTATGAGCAGTTCTTC. As protein: CASSQGTRPGAYEQFF.

The chain links TRBV20-1 to TRBJ2-7, with TRBD2 as a possible D gene (5 bases). In germline, CDR1 is DFQATT, CDR2 SNEGSKA (reference sequence). The CDR3 sequence is 15 residues long. V was trimmed by 2 bases and J by 2 bases, leaving 16 bases between them. CDR3 loop: CSARYLGVDPYEQYF. Written as DNA, the CDR3 is TGCAGTGCTAGATATTTGGGAGTGGATCCCTACGAGCAGTACTTC.

This clone was counted many times. V and J are TRBV2 and TRBJ1-6; D is uncertain. CDR3 length equals 14 residues. V lost 4 bases and J lost 5, with 9 bases in between. Per germline, CDR1 SNHLY and CDR2 FYNNEI. The CDR3 DNA reads as TGTGCCAGCAGTGTCGGTGCAGATAATTCACCCCTCCACTTT. Translation gives CASSVGADNSPLHF.

This clone was observed many times. J is TRBJ2-5 and V is TRBV30, with 10 bases fitting TRBD2. After removal of 4 bases from V and 5 bases from J, the junction contained 10 bases not matched to a gene. The CDR3 extends over 15 amino acids. Per the germline V gene, CDR1 is GTSNPN and CDR2 is SVGIG (reference sequence). CDR3 loop: CAWTASGSMLETQYF. The DNA for the CDR3 is TGTGCCTGGACGGCTAGCGGGAGTATGTTGGAGACCCAGTACTTC.

This clone was observed at least ten times. The V and J genes are TRBV5-6 and TRBJ1-2; TRBD1 matches at 7 bases. The CDR3 spans 15 residues. Germline V gene data show CDR1 as SGHDT and CDR2 as YYEEEE. The junction had 10 bases not matched to a gene; V was cut back by 4 bases and J by 4 bases. For the CDR3, the DNA is TGTGCCAGCAGCACCCAGGGGGGGCAGGGCTATGGCTACACCTTC. Its translation is CASSTQGGQGYGYTF.

This chain uses TRBV30 with TRBJ2-7, with a weak D call TRBD2 (6 bases). Germline V gene data show CDR1 as GTSNPN and CDR2 as SVGIG (reference sequence). The CDR3 consists of 15 residues. V was cut by 5 bases and J by 0 bases, with 17 bases left in between. CDR3 bases: TGTGCCTGGGGCTCGGGGCGGGGAGCCTCCTACGAGCAGTACTTC. Translating gives CAWGSGRGASYEQYF. The full variable domain, its missing parts supplied by reference TRBV30 and TRBJ2-7, is SQTIHQWPATLVQPVGSPLSLECTVEGTSNPNLYWYRQAAGRGLQLLFYSVGIGQISSEVPQNLSASRPQDRQFILSSKKLLLSDSGFYLCAWGSGRGASYEQYFGPGTRLTVT.

This clone was seen at least ten times. The chain couples TRBV28 to TRBJ2-7; 7 bases fit TRBD1. Looked up from germline, CDR1 is MDHEN and CDR2 is SYDVKM. Trimming removed 10 bases from V and 4 bases from J; junction bases left unmatched: 10. The CDR3 is 13 amino acids. The CDR3 DNA follows: TGTGCCACCCTGGGACAGTCTGTATACGAGCAGTACTTC. Residues: CATLGQSVYEQYF.

With regard to this clone: A clone one base away is much larger, so this may be a read error. The chain recombines TRBV6-5 with TRBJ2-1, with 11 bases aligning to TRBD2. Germline assignment: CDR1 MNHEY and CDR2 SVGAGI. CDR3 length: 17 residues. Trimming at V came to 6 bases and at J to 0 bases, leaving 7 bases not matched to a gene. The CDR3 reads CASRSTSGSFSYNEQFF. The CDR3 nucleotides read TGTGCCAGCAGGAGTACTAGCGGGAGTTTCTCCTACAATGAGCAGTTCTTC.

This clone appeared many times. The chain links TRBV4-3 to TRBJ2-4; no definite D call. CDR3 size: 13 residues. V was clipped by 0 bases and J by 4 bases, with 4 bases between them. CDR1 is LGHNA, CDR2 YSLEER, per germline. The CDR3 DNA reads as TGCGCCAGCAGCCAAGATATGAAAAACATTCAGTACTTC. It is translated as CASSQDMKNIQYF.

This clone was seen a few times. A much more abundant neighbour one base away suggests this may be a read error. The sample contains more than one DNA sequence encoding this CDR3. The chain joins TRBV30 to TRBJ2-2; 11 nucleotides align to TRBD2. This CDR3 is built from 14 residues. Germline lookup yields CDR1 GTSNPN and CDR2 SVGIG (reference sequence). J gave up 7 bases and V 4 bases, and 5 bases lay outside the gene matches. The CDR3 protein is CAWNGLAGGGELFF. DNA of the CDR3: TGTGCCTGGAATGGACTAGCGGGTGGCGGGGAGCTGTTTTTT.

J is TRBJ2-7 and V is TRBV20-1, with 7 bases that match TRBD2. There are 17 residues in the CDR3. V dropped 4 bases and J dropped 2; count of bases not matched to a gene: 17. Germline CDR1 and CDR2: DFQATT and SNEGSKA (reference sequence). The CDR3 DNA is TGCAGTGCTAAGGGACTATCGGGAGGCCAACCCACCTACGAGCAGTACTTC. This sequence encodes CSAKGLSGGQPTYEQYF.

Many counts were recorded for this clone. This chain joins TRBV6-2 or TRBV6-3 and TRBJ2-7, with D possibly being TRBD2 (5 bases). The CDR3 loop spans 16 amino acids. The ends were cut back, 5 bases at V and 0 bases at J, with 17 bases in the middle. Germline CDR1 and CDR2: MNHEY and SVGEGT. The CDR3 spells CASSVRRNSFSYEQYF. CDR3 coding DNA: TGTGCCAGCAGTGTACGGAGGAATTCGTTCTCCTACGAGCAGTACTTC.

This clone was counted many times. This chain links TRBV24-1 with TRBJ1-3; D not resolved. This CDR3 has 12 residues. Germline V gene data show CDR1 as KGHDR and CDR2 as SFDVKD. V was cut by 3 bases and J by 4 bases, with 3 bases left in between. The CDR3 nucleotides read TGTGCCACCAGTGATCTGGGAAACACCATATATTTT. Translation gives CATSDLGNTIYF.

This clone was observed at least ten times. J is TRBJ2-5 and V is TRBV5-6; TRBD1 matches 10 bases. There are 15 residues in the CDR3. J was trimmed by 1 base and V by 4 bases; bases with no gene match: 4. In germline, CDR1 is SGHDT, CDR2 YYEEEE. Written as DNA, the CDR3 is TGTGCCAGCAGCCAGAGGGACAGGGGCCAAGAGACCCAGTACTTC. It is translated as CASSQRDRGQETQYF.